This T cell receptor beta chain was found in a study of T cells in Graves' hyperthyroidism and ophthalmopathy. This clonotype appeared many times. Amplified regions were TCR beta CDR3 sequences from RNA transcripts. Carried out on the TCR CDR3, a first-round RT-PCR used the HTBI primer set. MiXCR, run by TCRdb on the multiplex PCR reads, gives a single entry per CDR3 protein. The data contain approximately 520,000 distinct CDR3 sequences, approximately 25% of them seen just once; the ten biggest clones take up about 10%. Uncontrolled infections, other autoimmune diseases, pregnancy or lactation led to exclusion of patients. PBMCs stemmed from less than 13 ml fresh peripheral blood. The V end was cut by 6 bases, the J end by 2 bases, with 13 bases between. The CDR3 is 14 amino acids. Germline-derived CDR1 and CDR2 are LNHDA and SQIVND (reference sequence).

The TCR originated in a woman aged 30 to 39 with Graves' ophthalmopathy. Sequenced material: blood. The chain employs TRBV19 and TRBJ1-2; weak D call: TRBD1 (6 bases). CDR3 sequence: CASSGNRANYGYTF. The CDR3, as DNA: TGTGCCAGTAGCGGTAACAGGGCAAACTATGGCTACACCTTC.